This entry describes one T cell receptor (beta chain). The record originates from a study of blood T cell repertoires in COVID-19. Looking at the study overall: The study drew acute and convalescent COVID-19 samples from the United States, Italy and Spain.

The CDR3 has 13 residues. Germline-derived CDR1 and CDR2 are LGHNT and FRNRAP. After removal of 5 bases from V and 5 bases from J, the junction contained 2 bases not matched to a gene. In the study's own analysis: Amplification from reference gene primers served as the basis for estimated nucleated cell counts. Measured with immunoSEQ multiplex PCR; TCRdb has only the in-frame clones, and not every one. That table supplies the V and J calls and clone size; D and trimming were determined from the DNA. Of about 430,000 clones in the sample, around 89% were seen once. Researchers sorted participants into cohorts using their self-reported clinical history.

The chain carries TRBV12-5 and TRBJ1-2, with 10 bases that match TRBD1. This clonotype was obtained from a man aged 25-45 years who had recovered from COVID-19. Sequencing was performed on PBMCs or T cells enriched from blood (not recorded which). CDR3 DNA sequence: TGTGCTAGTGGTAGGGACAGGGGTTATGGCTACACCTTC. Protein sequence: CASGRDRGYGYTF.